Sequencing of this T cell receptor (beta chain) was carried out in a study of beta chain features in type 1 diabetes (dated by TCRdb to 2017 to 2018). In terms of the full investigation: Mean age, gender distribution, total cell number and subset yield did not differ between patients and healthy donors. A total of about 100 million sorted cells were examined across all samples, and RNA yield correlated strongly with the number of cells per subset. In the study, recently diagnosed type 1 diabetes patients and matched healthy donors were compared on the TCRB repertoires of their sorted circulating CD4+ T cell subsets. Naive and central memory subsets were obtained from all 30 or so donors, but regulatory and stem cell-like memory subsets were isolated from only 8 patients and roughly eight healthy donors.

All of the isolated RNA was reverse transcribed with the High Capacity cDNA Reverse Transcription Kit, so expressed TCRB transcripts were sequenced. Naive, central memory and regulatory T cell samples underwent deep immunoSEQ sequencing, averaging about 3.3 million total reads per sample. Sorted cells were lysed in RLT buffer, and RNA was extracted using DNase-treated RNeasy Micro or Mini kits according to cell number. Each cell subset was processed on its own to prevent cross-contamination, while patient and healthy donor samples were processed together. Using the immunoSEQ multiplex PCR, TCRB sequences were amplified from cDNA into 87-bp fragments spanning the CDR3 region. Sequencing of the amplicons was performed on the Illumina HiSeq platform. The authors processed their data as follows. PCR bias was corrected computationally using synthetic template baselines, and reads within Hamming distance 2 were collapsed, with unmergeable singletons discarded. Reads were aligned against IMGT to assign V, D and J genes, CDR3 length and insertions or deletions at six rearrangement sites. Within each subset, clonotype counts were normalized to sorted cell number, after which true diversity and Gini coefficients were computed with the tcR R package. The overlap coefficient, calculated on TCRB nucleotide sequences, was used to measure repertoire sharing. As a proxy for the pre-selection repertoire, out-of-frame TCRB sequences from naive cells were analyzed. TCRdb holds this immuneACCESS table with in-frame rearrangements only. Some clones are missing; in checked studies, unresolved V genes explain under half, and the rest has no known cause. V, J and clone size were drawn from that table, and D and trimming were deduced from the DNA. The sample has 430,000 or so clones on record, 11% of them singletons. Approximately 0.045% of the sample belongs to the ten largest clones.

Each donor gave one peripheral blood draw, averaging about 120 mL, which was collected into heparinised tubes. Using a panel that included CD45RO, CCR7, CD25, CD127, CD95 and CD27, naive, central memory, regulatory and stem cell-like memory CD4+ T cells were sorted on a BD FACSAria II. All sorted populations exceeded 98% purity. PBMCs were isolated immediately by Lymphoprep density gradient centrifugation and stained directly without culture. To minimize batch effects, samples were stained and sorted in pairs, one healthy donor with one patient per experiment. V sheds 2 bases and J sheds 0 bases, leaving 8 bases between their ends. From the cysteine up to the phenylalanine, the CDR3 has a length of 16 residues. The retained sequence is limited to the CDR3, 48 bases, with the frame set at the first base. The CDR1 and CDR2 encoded by the germline V gene are MNHNS and SASEGT. As to this clone: The specificity of this receptor is unknown. It has no much larger one-base neighbor in the sample; base qualities were not kept.

On the study overall, not on this receptor specifically: PCR might favor shorter templates, but patient and control samples were amplified and corrected together, so any skew would affect both groups equally. Sequencing cDNA rather than genomic DNA could over-represent highly expressing activated cells, although activation and CD3 levels did not differ between groups. Naive, central memory and regulatory TCRB repertoires appeared to be more similar among patients than among healthy donors. Because the HLA sub-analyses included only small numbers of individuals, any influence of HLA type on TCRB rearrangement was left unresolved. At VDJ recombination sites, patients with type 1 diabetes made fewer insertions and deleted more nucleotides, a pattern implying thymic rearrangement abnormalities. A moderate but significant shortening of TCRB CDR3 length was observed in type 1 diabetes patients in all four CD4+ subsets.

The receptor was isolated from a young woman in good health. Source material: naive CD4+ T cells from blood. What the cell subset or site label conveys for this sample: true naive CD4+ T cells. The sequence joins TRBV6-1 to TRBJ2-6, with the identity of the D gene unclear. Read as DNA, the sequence is TGTGCCAGCAGTGAAATAGGCCTCTCTGGGGCCAACGTCCTGACTTTC. The translation is CASSEIGLSGANVLTF.